This T cell receptor beta chain was sequenced during a study of T-cell reconstitution after alpha-beta-depleted transplantation in children. For TCRbeta, the library was prepared with unique molecular identifiers. From the PCR reads, TCRdb called clonotypes with MiXCR, one entry per CDR3 protein. In the table there are 250,000 to 350,000 distinct CDR3 sequences, about a tenth of which are singletons. This CDR3 spans 17 amino acids. The V gene's germline CDR1 is SGHTA and CDR2 FQGNSA. V was clipped by 0 bases and J by 1 base, with 13 bases between them. This clonotype was recorded a few times. This specimen consisted of PBMCs from the stem cell graft donor, obtained from the stem cell graft. This chain uses TRBV7-2 with TRBJ2-4, with D perhaps being TRBD1 or TRBD2 (5 bases each). This receptor was taken from a human donor who donated a stem cell graft to a child with SCID. CDR3 nucleotides: TGTGCCAGCAGCTTAGCGGTGGTTGGGACCGCCAAAAACATTCAGTACTTC. This gives the protein CASSLAVVGTAKNIQYF.